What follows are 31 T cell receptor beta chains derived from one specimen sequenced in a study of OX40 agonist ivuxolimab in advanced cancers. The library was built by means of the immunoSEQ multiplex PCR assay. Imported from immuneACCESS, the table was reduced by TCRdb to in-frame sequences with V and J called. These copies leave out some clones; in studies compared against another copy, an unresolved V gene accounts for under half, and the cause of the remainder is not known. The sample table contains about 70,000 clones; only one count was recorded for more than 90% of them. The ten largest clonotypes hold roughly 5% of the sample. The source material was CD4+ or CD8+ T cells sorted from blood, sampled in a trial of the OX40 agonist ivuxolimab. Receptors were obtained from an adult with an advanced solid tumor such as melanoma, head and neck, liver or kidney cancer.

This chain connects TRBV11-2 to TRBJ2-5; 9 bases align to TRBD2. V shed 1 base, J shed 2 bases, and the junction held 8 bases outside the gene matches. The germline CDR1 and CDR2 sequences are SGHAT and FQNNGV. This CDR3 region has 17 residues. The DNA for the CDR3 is TGTGCCAGCAGCTTAGGAAGGACTAGCGTCCTTCAAGAGACCCAGTACTTC. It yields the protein CASSLGRTSVLQETQYF.

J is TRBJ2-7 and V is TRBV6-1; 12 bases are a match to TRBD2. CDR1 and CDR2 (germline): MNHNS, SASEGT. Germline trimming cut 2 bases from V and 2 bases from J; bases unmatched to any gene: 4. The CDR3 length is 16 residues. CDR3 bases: TGTGCCAGCAGTGAATTTCTAGCGGGAGGGACCTACGAGCAGTACTTC. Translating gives CASSEFLAGGTYEQYF.

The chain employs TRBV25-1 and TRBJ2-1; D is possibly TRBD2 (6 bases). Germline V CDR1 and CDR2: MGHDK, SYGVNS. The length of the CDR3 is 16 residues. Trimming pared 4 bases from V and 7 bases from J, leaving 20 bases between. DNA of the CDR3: TGTGCCAGCAGTGCGACCAAAAGCGGAGGGGATAATGAGCAGTTCTTC. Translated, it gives CASSATKSGGDNEQFF. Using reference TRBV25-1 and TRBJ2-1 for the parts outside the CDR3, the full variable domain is EADIYQTPRYLVIGTGKKITLECSQTMGHDKMYWYQQDPGMELHLIHYSYGVNSTEKGDLSSESTVSRIRTEHFPLTLESARPSHTSQYLCASSATKSGGDNEQFFGPGTRLTVL.

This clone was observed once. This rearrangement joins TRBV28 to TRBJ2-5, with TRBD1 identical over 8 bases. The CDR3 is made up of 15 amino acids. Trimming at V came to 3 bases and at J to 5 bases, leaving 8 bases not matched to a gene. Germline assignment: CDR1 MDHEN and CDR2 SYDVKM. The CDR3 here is CASSFGQGARETQYF. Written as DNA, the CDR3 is TGTGCCAGCAGTTTCGGGCAGGGGGCGCGCGAGACCCAGTACTTC. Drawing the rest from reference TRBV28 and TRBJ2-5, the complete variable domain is DVKVTQSSRYLVKRTGEKVFLECVQDMDHENMFWYRQDPGLGLRLIYFSYDVKMKEKGDIPEGYSVSREKKERFSLILESASTNQTSMYLCASSFGQGARETQYFGPGTRLLVL.

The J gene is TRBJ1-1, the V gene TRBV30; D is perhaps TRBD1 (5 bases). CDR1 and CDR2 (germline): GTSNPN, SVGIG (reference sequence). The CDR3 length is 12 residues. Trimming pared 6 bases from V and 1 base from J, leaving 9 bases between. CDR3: CACQDRNTEAFF. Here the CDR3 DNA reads TGTGCCTGCCAAGACAGGAACACTGAAGCTTTCTTT.

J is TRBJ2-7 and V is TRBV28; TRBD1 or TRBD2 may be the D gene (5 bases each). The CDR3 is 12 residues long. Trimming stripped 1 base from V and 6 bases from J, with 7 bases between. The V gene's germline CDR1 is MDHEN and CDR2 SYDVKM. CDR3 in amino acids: CASSLSRGEQYF. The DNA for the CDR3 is TGTGCCAGCAGTTTATCGAGGGGCGAGCAGTACTTC.

CDR3 in amino acids: CASSLQGLAGVREQYF. The CDR3 nucleotides read TGTGCCAGCAGCCTACAGGGACTAGCGGGAGTAAGGGAGCAGTACTTC. The chain couples TRBV7-2 to TRBJ2-7, with 14 bases identical to TRBD2. The CDR3 runs to 16 residues. Germline V gene sequence: CDR1 SGHTA, CDR2 FQGNSA. Germline trimming cut 5 bases from V and 7 bases from J; bases unmatched to any gene: 10.

CDR3 sequence (DNA): TGCGCCAGCACCCACGGAGAGCAAGAGACCCAGTACTTC. Residues: CASTHGEQETQYF. The chain couples TRBV23-1 to TRBJ2-5; D not certain. TRBV23-1 is sorted into the ORF group, with uncertain function. The CDR3 length is 13 residues. The V end was cut by 7 bases, the J end by 2 bases, with 11 bases between.

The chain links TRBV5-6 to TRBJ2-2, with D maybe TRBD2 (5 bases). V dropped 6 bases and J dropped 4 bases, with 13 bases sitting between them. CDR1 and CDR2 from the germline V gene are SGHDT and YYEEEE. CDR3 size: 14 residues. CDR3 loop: CASKSGVPTGELFF. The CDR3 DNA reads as TGTGCCAGCAAGTCCGGGGTCCCCACCGGGGAGCTGTTTTTT.

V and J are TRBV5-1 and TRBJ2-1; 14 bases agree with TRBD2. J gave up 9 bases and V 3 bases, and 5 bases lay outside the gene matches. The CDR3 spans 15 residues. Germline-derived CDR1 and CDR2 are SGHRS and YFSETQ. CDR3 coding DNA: TGCGCCAGCAGCTCTGGACTAGCGGGAGGAGGTGAGCAGTTCTTC. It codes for CASSSGLAGGGEQFF. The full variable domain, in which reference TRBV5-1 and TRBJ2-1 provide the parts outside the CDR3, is KAGVTQTPRYLIKTRGQQVTLSCSPISGHRSVSWYQQTPGQGLQFLFEYFSETQRNKGNFPGRFSGRQFSNSRSEMNVSTLELGDSALYLCASSSGLAGGGEQFFGPGTRLTVL.

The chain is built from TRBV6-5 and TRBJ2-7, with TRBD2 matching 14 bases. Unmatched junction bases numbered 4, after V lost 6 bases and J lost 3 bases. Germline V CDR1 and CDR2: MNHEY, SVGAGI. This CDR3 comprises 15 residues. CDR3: CASSPGLAGGYEQYF. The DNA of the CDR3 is TGTGCCAGCAGCCCCGGACTAGCGGGGGGCTACGAGCAGTACTTC.

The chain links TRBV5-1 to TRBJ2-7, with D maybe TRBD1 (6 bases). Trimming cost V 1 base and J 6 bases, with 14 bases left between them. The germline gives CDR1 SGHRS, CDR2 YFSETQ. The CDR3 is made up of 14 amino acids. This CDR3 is CASSLSGTPLEQYF. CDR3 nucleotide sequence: TGCGCCAGCAGCTTGTCAGGGACACCCCTCGAGCAGTACTTC.

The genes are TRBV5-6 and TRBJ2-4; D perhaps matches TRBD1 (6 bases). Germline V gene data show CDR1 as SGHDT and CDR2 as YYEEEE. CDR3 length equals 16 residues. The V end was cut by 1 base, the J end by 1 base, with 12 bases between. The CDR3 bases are TGTGCCAGCAGCTTGCTACAGGGTGGTGCCAAAAACATTCAGTACTTC. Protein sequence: CASSLLQGGAKNIQYF.

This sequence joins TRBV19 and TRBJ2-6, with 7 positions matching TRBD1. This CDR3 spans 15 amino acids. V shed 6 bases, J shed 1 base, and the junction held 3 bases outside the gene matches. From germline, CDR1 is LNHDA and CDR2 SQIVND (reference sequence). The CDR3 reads CASRGQTSGANVLTF. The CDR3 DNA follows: TGTGCCAGTAGGGGACAGACTTCTGGGGCCAACGTCCTGACTTTC. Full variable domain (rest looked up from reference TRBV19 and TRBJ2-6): DGGITQSPKYLFRKEGQNVTLSCEQNLNHDAMYWYRQDPGQGLRLIYYSQIVNDFQKGDIAEGYSVSREKKESFPLTVTSAQKNPTAFYLCASRGQTSGANVLTFGAGSRLTVL.

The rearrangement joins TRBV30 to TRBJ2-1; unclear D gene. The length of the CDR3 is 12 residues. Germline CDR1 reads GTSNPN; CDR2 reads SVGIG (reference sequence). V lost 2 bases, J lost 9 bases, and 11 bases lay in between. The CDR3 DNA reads TGTGCCTGGAGTAATGTGGGCGGTGAGCAGTTCTTC. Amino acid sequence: CAWSNVGGEQFF.

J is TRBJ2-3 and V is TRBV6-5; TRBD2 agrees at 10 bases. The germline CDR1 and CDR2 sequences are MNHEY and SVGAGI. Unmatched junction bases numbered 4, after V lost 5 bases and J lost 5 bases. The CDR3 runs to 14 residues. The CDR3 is CASSSGRAVDTQYF. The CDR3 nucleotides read TGTGCCAGCAGTAGCGGGAGGGCCGTAGATACGCAGTATTTT.

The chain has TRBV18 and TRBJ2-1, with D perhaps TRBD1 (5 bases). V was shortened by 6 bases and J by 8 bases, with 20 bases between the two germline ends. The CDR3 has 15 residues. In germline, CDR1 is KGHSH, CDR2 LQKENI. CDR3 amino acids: CASSRFSGKGDEQFF. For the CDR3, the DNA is TGTGCCAGCTCCCGGTTTTCGGGTAAAGGGGATGAGCAGTTCTTC.

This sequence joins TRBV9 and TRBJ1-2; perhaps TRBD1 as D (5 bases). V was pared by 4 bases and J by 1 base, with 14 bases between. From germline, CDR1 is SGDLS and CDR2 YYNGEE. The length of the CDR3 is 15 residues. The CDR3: CASSPHVGGNYGYTF. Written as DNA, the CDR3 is TGTGCCAGCAGCCCCCACGTGGGGGGTAACTATGGCTACACCTTC.

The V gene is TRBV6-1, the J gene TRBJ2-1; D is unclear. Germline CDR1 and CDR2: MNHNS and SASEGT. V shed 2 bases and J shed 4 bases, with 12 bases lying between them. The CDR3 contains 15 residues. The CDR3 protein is CASSELLIPYNEQFF. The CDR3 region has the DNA TGTGCCAGCAGTGAATTGTTAATTCCTTACAATGAGCAGTTCTTC.

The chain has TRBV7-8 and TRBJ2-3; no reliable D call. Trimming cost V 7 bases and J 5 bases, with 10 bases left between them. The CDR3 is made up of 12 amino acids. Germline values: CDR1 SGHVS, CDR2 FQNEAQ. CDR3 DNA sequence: TGTGCCAGCATTTTGTCTGGAGATACGCAGTATTTT. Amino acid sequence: CASILSGDTQYF.

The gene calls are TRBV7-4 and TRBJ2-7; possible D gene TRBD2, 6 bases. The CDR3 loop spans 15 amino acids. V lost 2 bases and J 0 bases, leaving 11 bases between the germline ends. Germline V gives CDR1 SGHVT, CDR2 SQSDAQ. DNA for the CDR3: TGTGCCAGCAGCTTACCGCCGACTAGCTCCTACGAGCAGTACTTC. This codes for CASSLPPTSSYEQYF.

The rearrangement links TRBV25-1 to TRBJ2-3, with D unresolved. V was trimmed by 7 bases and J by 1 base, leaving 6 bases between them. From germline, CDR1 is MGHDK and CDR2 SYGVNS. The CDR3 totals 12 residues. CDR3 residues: CASMWGTDTQYF. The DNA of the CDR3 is TGTGCCAGCATGTGGGGCACAGATACGCAGTATTTT.

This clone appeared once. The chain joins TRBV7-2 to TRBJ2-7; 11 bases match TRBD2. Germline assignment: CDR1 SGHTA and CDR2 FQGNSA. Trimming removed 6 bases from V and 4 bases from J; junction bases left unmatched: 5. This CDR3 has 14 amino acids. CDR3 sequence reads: CASSPRTSGYEQYF. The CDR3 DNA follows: TGTGCCAGCAGTCCCCGGACTAGCGGGTACGAGCAGTACTTC.

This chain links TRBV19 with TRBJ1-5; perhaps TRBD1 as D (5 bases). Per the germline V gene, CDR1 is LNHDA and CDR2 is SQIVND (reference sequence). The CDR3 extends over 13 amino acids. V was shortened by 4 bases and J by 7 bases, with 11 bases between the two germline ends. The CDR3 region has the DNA TGTGCCAGTAGTAGAGGGGCAGGACAGCCCCAGCATTTT. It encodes CASSRGAGQPQHF.

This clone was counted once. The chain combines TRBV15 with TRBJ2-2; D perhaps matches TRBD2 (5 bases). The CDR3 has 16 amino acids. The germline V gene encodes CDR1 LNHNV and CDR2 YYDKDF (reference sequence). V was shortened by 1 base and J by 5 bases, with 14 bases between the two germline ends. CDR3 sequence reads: CATSRAPSGITGELFF. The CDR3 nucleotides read TGTGCCACCAGCAGAGCCCCTTCCGGGATAACCGGGGAGCTGTTTTTT.

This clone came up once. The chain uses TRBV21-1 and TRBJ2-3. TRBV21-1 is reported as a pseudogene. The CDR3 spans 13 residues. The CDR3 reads CASGEEAWDTQYF. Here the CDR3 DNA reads TGTGCCAGCGGGGAAGAGGCATGGGATACGCAGTATTTT.

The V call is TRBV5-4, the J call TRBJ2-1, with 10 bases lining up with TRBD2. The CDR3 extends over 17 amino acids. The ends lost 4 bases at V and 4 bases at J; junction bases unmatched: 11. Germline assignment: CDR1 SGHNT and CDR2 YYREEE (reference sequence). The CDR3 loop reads CASSRSSGGPVYNEQFF. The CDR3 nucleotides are TGTGCCAGCAGCCGATCTAGCGGGGGCCCCGTTTACAATGAGCAGTTCTTC.

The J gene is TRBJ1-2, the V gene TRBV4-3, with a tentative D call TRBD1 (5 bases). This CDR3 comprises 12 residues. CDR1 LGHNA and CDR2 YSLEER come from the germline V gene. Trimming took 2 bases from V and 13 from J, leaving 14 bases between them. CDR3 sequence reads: CASSQSGRARTF. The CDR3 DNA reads TGCGCCAGCAGCCAATCTGGCAGGGCCCGCACCTTC.

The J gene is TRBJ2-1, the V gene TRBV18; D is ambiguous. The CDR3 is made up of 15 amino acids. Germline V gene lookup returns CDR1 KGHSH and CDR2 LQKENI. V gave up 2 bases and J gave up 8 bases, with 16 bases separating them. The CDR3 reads CASSPGQNPIHEQFF. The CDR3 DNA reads TGTGCCAGCTCACCAGGGCAGAATCCCATCCATGAGCAGTTCTTC.

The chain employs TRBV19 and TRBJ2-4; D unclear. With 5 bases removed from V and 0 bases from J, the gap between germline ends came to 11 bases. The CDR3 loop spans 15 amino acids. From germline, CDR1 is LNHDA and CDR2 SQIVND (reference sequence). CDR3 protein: CASSDAELAKNIQYF. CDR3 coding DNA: TGTGCCAGTAGTGATGCAGAGTTAGCCAAAAACATTCAGTACTTC. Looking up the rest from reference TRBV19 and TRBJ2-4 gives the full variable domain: DGGITQSPKYLFRKEGQNVTLSCEQNLNHDAMYWYRQDPGQGLRLIYYSQIVNDFQKGDIAEGYSVSREKKESFPLTVTSAQKNPTAFYLCASSDAELAKNIQYFGAGTRLSVL.

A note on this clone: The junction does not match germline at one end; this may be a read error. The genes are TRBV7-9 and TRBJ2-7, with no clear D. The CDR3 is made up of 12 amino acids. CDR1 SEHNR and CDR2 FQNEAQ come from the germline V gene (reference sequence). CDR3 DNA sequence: TGTGCCAGCAGCCTTTATTTAACGCTACAGATCTTC. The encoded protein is CASSLYLTLQIF.